This T cell receptor beta chain derives from a study of T-cell memory formation after mild COVID-19. Study as a whole: There were largely donor-specific TCR clusters.

TCRdb processed the 5' RACE reads anew with MiXCR; each CDR3 protein has one entry. The table shows about 340,000 distinct CDR3 sequences, with around 14% occurring only once. After removal of 6 bases from V and 9 bases from J, the junction contained 12 bases not matched to a gene. This CDR3 has 14 residues. Looked up from germline, CDR1 is SGHRS and CDR2 is YFSETQ. This TCR was recovered from a man in his late teens or twenties who had mild COVID-19 (a few samples of this study predate the infection). Cell type and time point are not known. J is TRBJ1-1 and V is TRBV5-1; TRBD1 matches at 9 bases. Source material: PBMCs or a T cell subset sorted from them (not recorded which). The CDR3 region is CASTTVTGGGQAFF. The CDR3 coding sequence is TGCGCCAGCACCACGGTGACAGGGGGAGGCCAAGCTTTCTTT.